The rows below give T cell receptor beta chains drawn from one sample of a study of CD8 T cells in ankylosing spondylitis. TCRdb analysed the 5' RACE reads with MiXCR anew, one entry per CDR3 protein. This sample carries a few hundred thousand distinct CDR3 sequences, about 20% of them seen once, and the ten largest clones take roughly 3.6%. The specimen was blood, either unsorted or a sorted T cell fraction (not recorded which). The receptors stem from a female donor with ankylosing spondylitis or in good health (not recorded which). CDR3s include the opening cysteine and the closing phenylalanine or tryptophan. Fields, in order: D gene, V gene, clone size, CDR3 length, J gene, CDR3 DNA, CDR3 protein. The D gene is left open where the match is weak. The size field is filled for only some rows; it gives once, few, many or a size class.

d_gene: NA
v_gene: TRBV29-1
abundance: NA
len: 13
j_gene: TRBJ1-5
CDR3nt: TGCAGCGTAATGGGGGCGAGCAATCAGCCCCAGCATTTT
CDR3aa: CSVMGASNQPQHF

d_gene: TRBD1
v_gene: TRBV5-1
abundance: many
len: 14
j_gene: TRBJ1-2
CDR3nt: TGCGCCAGCAGCCCGACAGGGAGGGACTATGGCTACACCTTC
CDR3aa: CASSPTGRDYGYTF

d_gene: TRBD2
v_gene: TRBV6-1
abundance: NA
len: 15
j_gene: TRBJ2-7
CDR3nt: TGTGCCAGCAGTGAGACTAGCGGGCGCCCCTACGAGCAGTACTTC
CDR3aa: CASSETSGRPYEQYF

d_gene: NA
v_gene: TRBV7-2
abundance: NA
len: 13
j_gene: TRBJ1-1
CDR3nt: TGTGCCAGCAGCTTAAAAAGGGATCCTGCAGCTTTCTTT
CDR3aa: CASSLKRDPAAFF

d_gene: TRBD2
v_gene: TRBV25-1
abundance: few
len: 15
j_gene: TRBJ2-1
CDR3nt: TGTGCCAGCAGTGAGTCCGGGACTAGGAGGAGTGAGCAGTTCTTC
CDR3aa: CASSESGTRRSEQFF

d_gene: TRBD2
v_gene: TRBV10-3
abundance: NA
len: 16
j_gene: TRBJ2-3
CDR3nt: TGTGCCATCAGCAGGACTAGCGGGAGGACTGGAGATACGCAGTATTTT
CDR3aa: CAISRTSGRTGDTQYF

d_gene: TRBD2
v_gene: TRBV5-5
abundance: NA
len: 12
j_gene: TRBJ2-7
CDR3nt: TGTGCCACCGGCAGGGAGGGGTACGAGCAGTACTTC
CDR3aa: CATGREGYEQYF

d_gene: NA
v_gene: TRBV5-1
abundance: once
len: 15
j_gene: TRBJ2-7
CDR3nt: TGCGCCAGCAGCTTGGATCAGGGGATCTACTACGAGCAGTACTTC
CDR3aa: CASSLDQGIYYEQYF

d_gene: NA
v_gene: TRBV12-3/TRBV12-4
abundance: NA
len: 16
j_gene: TRBJ1-1
CDR3nt: TGTGCCAGCAGTTTTAGTAGGGAAGTCATGAACACTGAAGCTTTCTTT
CDR3aa: CASSFSREVMNTEAFF

d_gene: TRBD1
v_gene: TRBV12-3/TRBV12-4
abundance: NA
len: 13
j_gene: TRBJ2-1
CDR3nt: TGTGCCAGCAGTTTAAAATGGACAGGCGAACAGTTCTTC
CDR3aa: CASSLKWTGEQFF

d_gene: TRBD2
v_gene: TRBV20-1
abundance: NA
len: 12
j_gene: TRBJ2-3
CDR3nt: TGCAGTGCTCCCACGGGAGGCTATACGCAGTATTTT
CDR3aa: CSAPTGGYTQYF

d_gene: NA
v_gene: TRBV6-2/TRBV6-3
abundance: few
len: 13
j_gene: TRBJ1-4
CDR3nt: TGTGCCAGCAGTTATCGGACGTACGAAAAACTGTTTTTT
CDR3aa: CASSYRTYEKLFF

d_gene: TRBD1
v_gene: TRBV29-1
abundance: many
len: 15
j_gene: TRBJ2-3
CDR3nt: TGCAGCGGGTTTAGGGGACAGGGGCCAACAGATACGCAGTATTTT
CDR3aa: CSGFRGQGPTDTQYF

d_gene: NA
v_gene: TRBV2
abundance: NA
len: 13
j_gene: TRBJ2-5
CDR3nt: TGTGCCAGCAGCGTGGACTCCTCGGGGACCCAGTACTTC
CDR3aa: CASSVDSSGTQYF

d_gene: TRBD1
v_gene: TRBV7-9
abundance: NA
len: 16
j_gene: TRBJ1-4
CDR3nt: TGTGCCAGCAGCCTTGGGACAGGGGTGCCTTCGGGGTTACTGTTTTTT
CDR3aa: CASSLGTGVPSGLLFF

d_gene: NA
v_gene: TRBV20-1
abundance: NA
len: 14
j_gene: TRBJ1-5
CDR3nt: TGCAGTGCTAGTGGGGGCCGAGGCAATCAGCCCCAGCATTTT
CDR3aa: CSASGGRGNQPQHF

d_gene: NA
v_gene: TRBV12-3/TRBV12-4
abundance: NA
len: 13
j_gene: TRBJ2-7
CDR3nt: TGTGCCAGCAGTTTATGGGGGATTGGCGAGCAGTACTTC
CDR3aa: CASSLWGIGEQYF

d_gene: NA
v_gene: TRBV12-3/TRBV12-4
abundance: NA
len: 13
j_gene: TRBJ2-5
CDR3nt: TGTGCCAGCAATGGACATTCCCAAGAGACCCAGTACTTC
CDR3aa: CASNGHSQETQYF

d_gene: TRBD1
v_gene: TRBV19
abundance: NA
len: 16
j_gene: TRBJ2-7
CDR3nt: TGTGCCAGTAGTACCACCACCGGGACAGGGGCTTACGAGCAGTACTTC
CDR3aa: CASSTTTGTGAYEQYF

d_gene: TRBD2
v_gene: TRBV12-3/TRBV12-4
abundance: few
len: 16
j_gene: TRBJ2-1
CDR3nt: TGTGCCAGCAGTTTAGGGGCCCAGCGGGGGCTAAATGAGCAGTTCTTC
CDR3aa: CASSLGAQRGLNEQFF

d_gene: TRBD1
v_gene: TRBV29-1
abundance: many
len: 13
j_gene: TRBJ1-2
CDR3nt: TGCAGCGTTCGACAGGGATCTAACTATGGCTACACCTTC
CDR3aa: CSVRQGSNYGYTF

d_gene: TRBD1
v_gene: TRBV10-3
abundance: NA
len: 19
j_gene: TRBJ2-6
CDR3nt: TGTGCCATCAGTGACGCAGGGGGACAGGGGGCGGCTGGGGCCAACGTCCTGACTTTC
CDR3aa: CAISDAGGQGAAGANVLTF

d_gene: NA
v_gene: TRBV20-1
abundance: NA
len: 14
j_gene: TRBJ2-3
CDR3nt: TGCAGTGCTCCGCCCAGCGGTCGCACAGATACGCAGTATTTT
CDR3aa: CSAPPSGRTDTQYF

d_gene: NA
v_gene: TRBV29-1
abundance: many
len: 16
j_gene: TRBJ1-1
CDR3nt: TGCAGCGCGAAGGTCGGGCAGGGGTTCTCGAACACTGAAGCTTTCTTT
CDR3aa: CSAKVGQGFSNTEAFF

d_gene: NA
v_gene: TRBV3-1
abundance: NA
len: 15
j_gene: TRBJ2-1
CDR3nt: TGTGCCAGCAGCCAGAGAGGACTAATCGACAATGAGCAGTTCTTC
CDR3aa: CASSQRGLIDNEQFF

d_gene: TRBD1
v_gene: TRBV13
abundance: NA
len: 14
j_gene: TRBJ2-7
CDR3nt: TGTGCCAGCAGCCAAAGGGACAGGTTCTACGAGCAGTACTTC
CDR3aa: CASSQRDRFYEQYF

d_gene: NA
v_gene: TRBV6-5
abundance: many
len: 15
j_gene: TRBJ1-5
CDR3nt: TGTGCCAGCAGTCCCGGCATAGGGAGCAATCAGCCCCAGCATTTT
CDR3aa: CASSPGIGSNQPQHF

d_gene: NA
v_gene: TRBV18
abundance: NA
len: 16
j_gene: TRBJ2-2
CDR3nt: TGTGCCAGCTCGCTGGGAAGGGAATTCGGCACCGGGGAGCTGTTTTTT
CDR3aa: CASSLGREFGTGELFF

d_gene: NA
v_gene: TRBV10-3
abundance: few
len: 17
j_gene: TRBJ2-3
CDR3nt: TGTGCCATCAGTGAACCGGAGAAGGCGTCTAGCACAGATACGCAGTATTTT
CDR3aa: CAISEPEKASSTDTQYF

d_gene: TRBD2
v_gene: TRBV9
abundance: NA
len: 16
j_gene: TRBJ2-2
CDR3nt: TGTGCCAGCAGCGATACTAGCGGGAGGAACACCGGGGAGCTGTTTTTT
CDR3aa: CASSDTSGRNTGELFF

d_gene: NA
v_gene: TRBV7-8
abundance: many
len: 17
j_gene: TRBJ2-5
CDR3nt: TGTGCCAGCAGCTTATTACTATATCCGGGACGGAAAGAGACCCAGTACTTC
CDR3aa: CASSLLLYPGRKETQYF

d_gene: TRBD2
v_gene: TRBV9
abundance: few
len: 18
j_gene: TRBJ2-3
CDR3nt: TGTGCCAGCAGCGTTTTCCTCGCCGGGACTAGTTCTACAGATACGCAGTATTTT
CDR3aa: CASSVFLAGTSSTDTQYF

d_gene: NA
v_gene: TRBV6-5
abundance: NA
len: 15
j_gene: TRBJ1-2
CDR3nt: TGTGCCAGCAGTTACCCGAAACAGGGTTCGCGGGGCTACACCTTC
CDR3aa: CASSYPKQGSRGYTF

d_gene: NA
v_gene: TRBV12-3/TRBV12-4
abundance: NA
len: 12
j_gene: TRBJ2-7
CDR3nt: TGTGCCAGGTTCCTCAGGCTCTACGAGCAGTACTTC
CDR3aa: CARFLRLYEQYF

d_gene: TRBD2
v_gene: TRBV7-2
abundance: NA
len: 15
j_gene: TRBJ2-3
CDR3nt: TGTGCCAGCAGTTTTCAAGCGGGAGCCACGGATACGCAGTATTTT
CDR3aa: CASSFQAGATDTQYF

d_gene: NA
v_gene: TRBV30
abundance: few
len: 13
j_gene: TRBJ2-1
CDR3nt: TGTGCCTGGAGGACAGCCGCCCCCAATGAGCAGTTCTTC
CDR3aa: CAWRTAAPNEQFF

d_gene: NA
v_gene: TRBV5-1
abundance: few
len: 13
j_gene: TRBJ1-1
CDR3nt: TGCGCCAGCAGGAGGGTAGGAGAAACTGAAGCTTTCTTT
CDR3aa: CASRRVGETEAFF

d_gene: NA
v_gene: TRBV27
abundance: many
len: 13
j_gene: TRBJ2-1
CDR3nt: TGTGCCAGCAGTTTTGCGCAAATAAACGAGCAGTTCTTC
CDR3aa: CASSFAQINEQFF

d_gene: TRBD1
v_gene: TRBV27
abundance: NA
len: 18
j_gene: TRBJ2-5
CDR3nt: TGTGCCAGCAGTCCAGGGGGTGAGGTTGGGGGTCGTTTTGAGACCCAGTACTTC
CDR3aa: CASSPGGEVGGRFETQYF

d_gene: NA
v_gene: TRBV7-9
abundance: few
len: 14
j_gene: TRBJ1-6
CDR3nt: TGTGCCAGCAGCTCGAGGACGGGAAATTCACCCCTCCACTTT
CDR3aa: CASSSRTGNSPLHF

d_gene: NA
v_gene: TRBV24-1
abundance: many
len: 14
j_gene: TRBJ2-1
CDR3nt: TGTGCCTCCATCCCCCGTCATCACTACAATGAGCAGTTCTTC
CDR3aa: CASIPRHHYNEQFF

d_gene: NA
v_gene: TRBV9
abundance: few
len: 13
j_gene: TRBJ1-1
CDR3nt: TGTGCCAGCGGGCAGGGCATGGGCACTGAAGCTTTCTTT
CDR3aa: CASGQGMGTEAFF

d_gene: TRBD2
v_gene: TRBV23-1
abundance: NA
len: 16
j_gene: TRBJ2-1
CDR3nt: TGCGCCAGCAGTCAATTGTCTAGCGGGAAAGGCAATGAGCAGTTCTTC
CDR3aa: CASSQLSSGKGNEQFF

d_gene: NA
v_gene: TRBV20-1
abundance: NA
len: 13
j_gene: TRBJ1-1
CDR3nt: TGCAGTGCCCTAGGGGGGATGAACACTGAAGCTTTCTTT
CDR3aa: CSALGGMNTEAFF

d_gene: NA
v_gene: TRBV20-1
abundance: few
len: 16
j_gene: TRBJ2-1
CDR3nt: TGCAGTGCTAGAGGCCGTGCTTGGCGGAACTACAATGAGCAGTTCTTC
CDR3aa: CSARGRAWRNYNEQFF

d_gene: NA
v_gene: TRBV7-6
abundance: few
len: 15
j_gene: TRBJ2-7
CDR3nt: TGTGCCAGCAGCCTACTGACAGGAAACTCCTACGAGCAGTACTTC
CDR3aa: CASSLLTGNSYEQYF

d_gene: NA
v_gene: TRBV7-9
abundance: few
len: 14
j_gene: TRBJ2-3
CDR3nt: TGTGCCAGCAGCTTGTCGGGACTCACAGATACGCAGTATTTT
CDR3aa: CASSLSGLTDTQYF